This TCR beta chain was sequenced during a study of T cell responses to AZD1222 COVID-19 vaccine. V was shortened by 7 bases and J by 2 bases, with 18 bases between the two germline ends. Germline lookup yields CDR1 SNHLY and CDR2 FYNNEI. The CDR3 contains 17 residues. Overall study results and limits: Receipt of two AZD1222 doses was followed by a rise in Spike-specific TCR breadth and depth. Spike as a whole was targeted by vaccine-associated CD4 TCRs, dominant at 160-218 and 743-854. It should be noted that donors were predominantly white British and more often female, and clonal diversity was possibly underestimated. Baseline antibody screening turned up just six seropositive AZD1222 recipients.

The count of this clone is one. The antigen is undetermined. The data were produced by immunoSEQ multiplex PCR, yet TCRdb's version contains in-frame clones alone and is incomplete. Of more than 150,000 clones in the sample, roughly 94% were seen once. V and J are TRBV2 and TRBJ1-6; TRBD1 might be the D (5 bases). The source of this sequence is an adult who received the AZD1222 COVID-19 vaccine. Sample: peripheral blood, taken 28 days after the second AZD1222 dose. CDR3 coding DNA: TGTGCCAGCATCCTCGTCCCCGGGGCAACCTATAATTCACCCCTCCACTTT. Translation: CASILVPGATYNSPLHF.